This TCR beta chain was obtained from a study of tumor-infiltrating lymphocytes in primary liver carcinoma. Study findings and constraints: Relative to tumor region pairs, the tumor-adjacent and tumor-blood pairs showed overlap that was lower. Only around 8-25% of top clones occurred in all five tumor regions.

Starting material for RNA and DNA co-extraction consisted of about 20-30 mg of unsorted bulk tissue. Five separate regions were sampled from each tumor. CDR1 is MRHNA, CDR2 SNTAGT, per germline. With 6 bases clipped from V and 5 bases from J, the junction kept 7 bases outside the gene matches. The CDR3 has 14 amino acids. cDNA specific to TCR beta was made from 500 ng of total RNA, with a constant-region primer employed for priming. Libraries of TCR beta came from three nested multiplex PCR rounds with slightly modified ARM-PCR. The opening two PCR rounds, around 9 cycles each, paired TRBV1-TRBV30 forward primers with a C-beta reverse primer. TCRdb re-derived calls from the multiplex PCR reads in MiXCR, one entry per CDR3 protein. The repertoire holds about 190,000 distinct CDR3 sequences, with 85% as singletons. As for this clonotype: Its antigen is unidentified. A much larger clone lies a single base off, so this may be a read error. This is likely a read error, given that the CDR3 carries no conserved phenylalanine or tryptophan at its end.

The TCR comes from a man aged 40-55 years with primary liver carcinoma and hepatitis B virus infection. This rearrangement joins TRBV6-4 to TRBJ2-3; 8 nucleotides align to TRBD2. The sample consisted of tumor tissue from primary liver carcinoma. The CDR3 loop is CASSAAGGRDTQYL. Written as DNA, the CDR3 is TGTGCCAGCAGCGCGGCGGGGGGTAGAGATACGCAGTATTTA.